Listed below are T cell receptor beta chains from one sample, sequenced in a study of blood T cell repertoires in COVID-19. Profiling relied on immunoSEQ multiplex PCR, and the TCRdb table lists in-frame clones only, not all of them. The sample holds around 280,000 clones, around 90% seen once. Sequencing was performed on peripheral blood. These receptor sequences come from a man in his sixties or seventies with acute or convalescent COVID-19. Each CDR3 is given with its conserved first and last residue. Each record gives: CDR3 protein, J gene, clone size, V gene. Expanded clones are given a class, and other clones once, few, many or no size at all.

CASSEDAGGGTQYF TRBJ2-5 . TRBV2
CSVPGQGVSEQYF TRBJ2-7 . TRBV29-1
CASSPRSSSGNTGELFF TRBJ2-2 . TRBV18
CASSTMYEQYF TRBJ2-7 . TRBV6-2/TRBV6-3
CASSYSMVAGSTDTQYF TRBJ2-3 . TRBV6-2/TRBV6-3
CASSLGPLGTDTQYF TRBJ2-3 . TRBV6-2/TRBV6-3
CASSELTGTTEAFF TRBJ1-1 . TRBV2
CASSRQKLERFF TRBJ2-1 . TRBV6-2/TRBV6-3
CASSQDGTYNEQFF TRBJ2-1 . TRBV4-1
CATSGSRGASYGYTF TRBJ1-2 . TRBV24-1
CASKTSGVYF TRBJ2-3 . TRBV3-1/TRBV3-2
CASSLDPGYNSPLHF TRBJ1-6 . TRBV5-1
CASSLGGVEPNTEAFF TRBJ1-1 . TRBV11-2
CASSISATNEKLFF TRBJ1-4 . TRBV5-1
CASSLQDNEQFF TRBJ2-1 . TRBV28
CASSLGRGWSTDTQYF TRBJ2-3 once TRBV5-6
CASSWGQVVSYNEQFF TRBJ2-1 . TRBV5-4
CASSFGGLQYF TRBJ2-7 . TRBV5-6
CAISQGAPETQYF TRBJ2-5 . TRBV10-3
CASSRGGGAPANEQFF TRBJ2-1 once TRBV6-4
CASSHGQEQFF TRBJ2-1 . TRBV3-1/TRBV3-2
CASSQEVTSGGKLFF TRBJ1-4 . TRBV3-1/TRBV3-2
CASSFTGNTEAFF TRBJ1-1 . TRBV12-3/TRBV12-4
CASRIGRGSGYTF TRBJ1-2 . TRBV6-5
CASTGLGNNEQFF TRBJ2-1 . TRBV5-1
CASSPRVRQAVTEAFF TRBJ1-1 . TRBV18
CASSPAGTDNSPLHF TRBJ1-6 . TRBV6-2/TRBV6-3
CASSTLSGGFRQPQHF TRBJ1-5 . TRBV6-2/TRBV6-3
CASSRTGVYTF TRBJ1-2 . TRBV19
CASSTRRGGGYTF TRBJ1-2 . TRBV3-1/TRBV3-2